A single sample is the source of the 19 T cell receptor beta chains below, sequenced in a study of control samples from healthy donors and cancer patients. The method was immunoSEQ multiplex PCR; TCRdb's version includes in-frame clones alone and lacks a portion of them. The sample lists 70,000 to 100,000 clones, about 89% occurring once. Sequencing was carried out using blood. These receptor sequences come from an older woman in good health.

This chain connects TRBV5-4 to TRBJ2-5, with D perhaps TRBD1 (5 bases). The CDR3 runs to 15 residues. Trimming took 4 bases from V and 5 from J, leaving 18 bases between them. Germline loops: CDR1 SGHNT, CDR2 YYREEE (reference sequence). CDR3 DNA: TGTGCCAGCAGCCGTGCCCAGGGCGGCAGGGAGACCCAGTACTTC. It yields the protein CASSRAQGGRETQYF.

This chain links TRBV15 with TRBJ1-2; 8 bases align to TRBD1. The CDR3 covers 18 residues. The V segment lost 0 bases and the J segment 8 bases; nucleotides outside the gene matches: 17. Germline CDR1 and CDR2: LNHNV and YYDKDF (reference sequence). CDR3 DNA: TGTGCCACCAGCAGAGATAGCCGGACAGGGTCTCTTCTGTACGGCTACACCTTC. It yields the protein CATSRDSRTGSLLYGYTF.

The chain has TRBV11-3 and TRBJ1-4; D is unresolved. V lost 3 bases to trimming and J lost 12 bases, with 14 bases between them. The CDR3 contains 13 residues. CDR1 and CDR2 from the germline V gene are SGHNT and YENEEA. DNA for the CDR3: TGTGCCAGCAGCTTCTTCGGAGGGTACCAACTGTTTTTT. This codes for CASSFFGGYQLFF.

In its sample, this clone was seen once. This chain links TRBV5-1 with TRBJ1-2, with TRBD1 identical over 8 bases. CDR1 and CDR2 (germline): SGHRS, YFSETQ. V gave up 4 bases and J gave up 8 bases; unmatched junction bases: 4. The CDR3 consists of 12 residues. CDR3 residues: CASSLTGEGYTF. Here the CDR3 DNA reads TGCGCCAGCAGCCTGACAGGGGAGGGCTACACCTTC.

This chain joins TRBV19 and TRBJ1-2; possible D gene TRBD1, 5 bases. The CDR3 length is 15 residues. The germline V gene encodes CDR1 LNHDA and CDR2 SQIVND (reference sequence). The V and J ends lost 4 bases and 4 bases respectively, with 16 bases between them. CDR3 amino acids: CASSNPGLGTYGYTF. CDR3 coding DNA: TGTGCCAGTAGTAACCCGGGACTGGGGACCTATGGCTACACCTTC. Supplemented by reference TRBV19 and TRBJ1-2, the full variable domain reads DGGITQSPKYLFRKEGQNVTLSCEQNLNHDAMYWYRQDPGQGLRLIYYSQIVNDFQKGDIAEGYSVSREKKESFPLTVTSAQKNPTAFYLCASSNPGLGTYGYTFGSGTRLTVV.

J is TRBJ1-1 and V is TRBV5-1; 7 bases map to TRBD1. In germline, CDR1 is SGHRS, CDR2 YFSETQ. V shed 2 bases, J shed 0 bases, and the junction held 4 bases outside the gene matches. The CDR3 is made up of 15 amino acids. This CDR3 is CASSFGTAMNTEAFF. The CDR3 DNA follows: TGCGCCAGCAGCTTTGGGACAGCGATGAACACTGAAGCTTTCTTT.

The chain recombines TRBV19 with TRBJ2-1, with D perhaps TRBD2 (5 bases). V lost 0 bases and J 3 bases, leaving 9 bases between the germline ends. Germline V CDR1 and CDR2: LNHDA, SQIVND (reference sequence). There are 15 residues in the CDR3. DNA of the CDR3: TGTGCCAGTAGTATAGATGGCGGGTTCTACAATGAGCAGTTCTTC. It codes for CASSIDGGFYNEQFF.

This rearrangement joins TRBV7-9 to TRBJ2-5; a weak D match, TRBD2 (6 bases). Per the germline V gene, CDR1 is SEHNR and CDR2 is FQNEAQ (reference sequence). The CDR3 has 13 amino acids. V was cut by 5 bases and J by 5 bases, with 12 bases left in between. CDR3 amino acids: CASSHGGMETQYF. The CDR3, as DNA: TGTGCCAGCAGCCATGGGGGGATGGAGACCCAGTACTTC.

The rearrangement uses TRBV25-1 and TRBJ2-3, with unresolved D. Germline V gives CDR1 MGHDK, CDR2 SYGVNS. V lost 3 bases and J lost 4, with 11 bases in between. The CDR3 is made up of 14 amino acids. CDR3 residues: CASSDFRGADTQYF. CDR3 sequence (DNA): TGTGCCAGCAGTGATTTCCGTGGGGCAGATACGCAGTATTTT.

This chain links TRBV2 with TRBJ2-7, with D uncertain. This CDR3 is built from 14 residues. Trimming pared 6 bases from V and 0 bases from J, leaving 12 bases between. CDR1 is SNHLY and CDR2 is FYNNEI in the germline V gene. CDR3 nucleotides: TGTGCCAGCAGGACTTTTGGATTCTCCTACGAGCAGTACTTC. It translates to CASRTFGFSYEQYF. Filled out from reference TRBV2 and TRBJ2-7, the complete variable domain reads EPEVTQTPSHQVTQMGQEVILRCVPISNHLYFYWYRQILGQKVEFLVSFYNNEISEKSEIFDDQFSVERPDGSNFTLKIRSTKLEDSAMYFCASRTFGFSYEQYFGPGTRLTVT.

The chain combines TRBV24-1 with TRBJ2-2; D gene unclear. The length of the CDR3 is 14 residues. Germline lookup yields CDR1 KGHDR and CDR2 SFDVKD. V was clipped by 5 bases and J by 4 bases, with 10 bases between them. In DNA, the CDR3 is TGTGCCACCAGTGTAGCAGGCGGCACCGGGGAGCTGTTTTTT. Amino acids: CATSVAGGTGELFF.

The chain carries TRBV7-2 and TRBJ1-4; D is unclear. The germline CDR1 and CDR2 sequences are SGHTA and FQGNSA. The CDR3 extends over 14 amino acids. Trimming stripped 3 bases from V and 2 bases from J, with 7 bases between. In nucleotides, the CDR3 is TGTGCCAGCAGCTTGGCTAGGACTAATGAAAAACTGTTTTTT. The encoded protein is CASSLARTNEKLFF.

This clone showed up just a few times. The V and J genes are TRBV7-9 and TRBJ1-4, with TRBD1 as a possible D gene (5 bases). V dropped 3 bases and J dropped 10 bases, with 15 bases sitting between them. Germline V gene sequence: CDR1 SEHNR, CDR2 FQNEAQ (reference sequence). This CDR3 has 14 amino acids. CDR3 region: CASSFLQGVGKLFF. As DNA, the CDR3 is TGTGCCAGCAGCTTTCTCCAGGGTGTGGGAAAACTGTTTTTT.

The V and J genes are TRBV3-1 (or the pseudogene TRBV3-2) and TRBJ2-1, with 7 bases aligning to TRBD1. The CDR3 is 12 residues long. Germline V gene lookup returns CDR1 LGHDT and CDR2 YNNKEL (reference sequence). V was pared by 4 bases and J by 10 bases, with 4 bases of the junction left unmatched. CDR3 residues: CASSPRDREQFF. CDR3 nucleotide sequence: TGTGCCAGCAGCCCCCGGGACAGAGAGCAGTTCTTC.

This chain links TRBV2 with TRBJ2-7; D possibly corresponds to TRBD1 (6 bases). Trimming pared 7 bases from V and 4 bases from J, leaving 14 bases between. Germline loops: CDR1 SNHLY, CDR2 FYNNEI. The CDR3 is 13 residues long. Written as DNA, the CDR3 is TGTGCCAGCAAGGCAGGGGTGGCGTACGAGCAGTACTTC. It is translated as CASKAGVAYEQYF.

This chain connects TRBV5-1 to TRBJ2-2, with 13 positions matching TRBD2. The germline CDR1 and CDR2 sequences are SGHRS and YFSETQ. The CDR3 runs to 16 residues. J gave up 7 bases and V 3 bases, and 6 bases lay outside the gene matches. CDR3 sequence (DNA): TGCGCCAGCAGCTCTACCGGGACTAGCGGGATCGGGGAGCTGTTTTTT. This codes for CASSSTGTSGIGELFF.

This clone was observed once. The chain links TRBV2 to TRBJ1-1; tentatively, D is TRBD1 (6 bases). The CDR3 loop spans 14 amino acids. V lost 5 bases to trimming and J lost 6 bases, with 16 bases between them. Germline CDR1 is SNHLY and CDR2 is FYNNEI. The CDR3 nucleotides read TGTGCCAGCAGTCGGACAGCTACGCTACCTGAAGCTTTCTTT. This translates into CASSRTATLPEAFF.

This clone was seen more than once but under ten times. The rearrangement uses TRBV2 and TRBJ2-2; TRBD1 is a possible D gene (6 bases). With 5 bases removed from V and 7 bases from J, the gap between germline ends came to 14 bases. The CDR3 runs 14 residues. Germline CDR1 and CDR2: SNHLY and FYNNEI. For the CDR3, the DNA is TGTGCCAGCAGTACAGGGTACGGTGGCGGGGAGCTGTTTTTT. This translates into CASSTGYGGGELFF.

The chain is built from TRBV5-1 and TRBJ2-2; maybe TRBD2 (6 bases). The CDR3 has 18 residues. In germline, CDR1 is SGHRS, CDR2 YFSETQ. The V gene lost 1 base and the J gene lost 4 bases, with 20 bases spanning the gap. CDR3 sequence reads: CASSLSPAGPGVTGELFF. The DNA of the CDR3 is TGCGCCAGCAGCTTGTCTCCGGCGGGACCGGGTGTCACCGGGGAGCTGTTTTTT. Filled out from reference TRBV5-1 and TRBJ2-2, the complete variable domain reads KAGVTQTPRYLIKTRGQQVTLSCSPISGHRSVSWYQQTPGQGLQFLFEYFSETQRNKGNFPGRFSGRQFSNSRSEMNVSTLELGDSALYLCASSLSPAGPGVTGELFFGEGSRLTVL.